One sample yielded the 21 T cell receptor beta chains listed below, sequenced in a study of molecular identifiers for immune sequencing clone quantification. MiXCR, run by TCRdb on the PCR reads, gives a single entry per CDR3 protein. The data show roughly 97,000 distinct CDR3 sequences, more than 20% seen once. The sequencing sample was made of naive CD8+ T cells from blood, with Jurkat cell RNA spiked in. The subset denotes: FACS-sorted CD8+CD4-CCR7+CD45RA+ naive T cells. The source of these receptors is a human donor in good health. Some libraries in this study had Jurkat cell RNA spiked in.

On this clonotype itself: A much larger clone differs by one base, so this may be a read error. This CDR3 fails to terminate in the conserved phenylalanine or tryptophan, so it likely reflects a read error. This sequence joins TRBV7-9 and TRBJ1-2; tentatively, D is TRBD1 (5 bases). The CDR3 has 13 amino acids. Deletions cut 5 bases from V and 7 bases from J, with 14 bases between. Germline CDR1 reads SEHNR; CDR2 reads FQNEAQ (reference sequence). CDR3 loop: CASSRAQESGYTL. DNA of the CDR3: TGTGCCAGCAGCCGTGCACAGGAATCTGGCTACACCCTC.

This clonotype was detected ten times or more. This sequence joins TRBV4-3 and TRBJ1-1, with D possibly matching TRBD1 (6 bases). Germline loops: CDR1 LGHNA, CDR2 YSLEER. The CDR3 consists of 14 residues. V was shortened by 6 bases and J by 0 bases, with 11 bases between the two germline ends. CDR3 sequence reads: CASREGVMNTEAFF. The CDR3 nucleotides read TGCGCCAGCAGGGAGGGGGTGATGAACACTGAAGCTTTCTTT.

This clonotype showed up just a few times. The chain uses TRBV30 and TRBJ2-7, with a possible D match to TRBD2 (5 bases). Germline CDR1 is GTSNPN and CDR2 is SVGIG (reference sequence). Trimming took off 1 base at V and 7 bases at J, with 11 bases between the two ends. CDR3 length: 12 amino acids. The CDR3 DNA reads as TGTGCCTGGAGTGGGGCCAGGAGGGAGCAGTACTTC. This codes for CAWSGARREQYF.

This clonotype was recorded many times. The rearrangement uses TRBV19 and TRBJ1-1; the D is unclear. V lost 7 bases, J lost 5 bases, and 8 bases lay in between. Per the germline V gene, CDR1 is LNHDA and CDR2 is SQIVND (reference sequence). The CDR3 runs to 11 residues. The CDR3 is CASIHPTEAFF. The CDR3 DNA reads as TGTGCCAGTATACATCCAACTGAAGCTTTCTTT.

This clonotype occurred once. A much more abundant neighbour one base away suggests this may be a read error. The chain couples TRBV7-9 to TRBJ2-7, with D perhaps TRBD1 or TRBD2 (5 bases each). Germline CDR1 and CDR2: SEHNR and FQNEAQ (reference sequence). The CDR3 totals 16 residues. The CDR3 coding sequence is TGTGCCAGCAGCCTCCCTTGGGACGCTATCTCCTACGAGCAGTCCTTC. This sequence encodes CASSLPWDAISYEQSF.

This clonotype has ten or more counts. The CDR3 sequence is CSVVWRDSTDTQYF. CDR3 bases: TGCAGCGTCGTCTGGCGGGACAGCACAGATACGCAGTATTTT. The genes are TRBV29-1 and TRBJ2-3; a possible D gene is TRBD2 (6 bases). The CDR3 length is 14 residues. Germline CDR1 SQVTM, CDR2 ANQGSEA. With 6 bases removed from V and 0 bases from J, the gap between germline ends came to 13 bases.

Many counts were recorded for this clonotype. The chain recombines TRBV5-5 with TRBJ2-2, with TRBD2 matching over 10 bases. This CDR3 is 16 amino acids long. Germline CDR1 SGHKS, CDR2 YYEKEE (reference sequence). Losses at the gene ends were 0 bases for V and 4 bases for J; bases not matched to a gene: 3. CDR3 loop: CASSLGLAGSTGELFF. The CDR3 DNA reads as TGTGCCAGCAGCTTGGGACTAGCGGGTAGCACCGGGGAGCTGTTTTTT.

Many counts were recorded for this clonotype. DNA for the CDR3: TGTGCCAGCAGCCAAGAACGAGCCAGTCAAGAGACCCAGTACTTC. This sequence encodes CASSQERASQETQYF. The J gene is TRBJ2-5, the V gene TRBV4-2, with unresolved D. CDR3 length equals 15 residues. Deletions cut 0 bases from V and 2 bases from J, with 10 bases between. CDR1 and CDR2 (germline): LGHNA, YNFKEQ.

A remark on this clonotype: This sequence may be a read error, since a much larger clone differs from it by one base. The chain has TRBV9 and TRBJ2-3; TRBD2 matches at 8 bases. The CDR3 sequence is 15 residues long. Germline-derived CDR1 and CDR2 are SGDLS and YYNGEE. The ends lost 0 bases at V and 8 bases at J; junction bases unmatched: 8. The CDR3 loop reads CASSVGDSGAATQYF. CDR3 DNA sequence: TGTGCCAGCAGCGTAGGTGATAGCGGGGCAGCTACGCAGTATTTT.

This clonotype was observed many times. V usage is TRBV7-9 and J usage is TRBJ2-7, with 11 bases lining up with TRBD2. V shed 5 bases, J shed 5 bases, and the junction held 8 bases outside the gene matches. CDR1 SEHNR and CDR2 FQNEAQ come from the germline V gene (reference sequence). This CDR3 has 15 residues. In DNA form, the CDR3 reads TGTGCCAGCAGCCCCTTAGCGGGAGGGCGGGACGAGCAGTACTTC. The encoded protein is CASSPLAGGRDEQYF.

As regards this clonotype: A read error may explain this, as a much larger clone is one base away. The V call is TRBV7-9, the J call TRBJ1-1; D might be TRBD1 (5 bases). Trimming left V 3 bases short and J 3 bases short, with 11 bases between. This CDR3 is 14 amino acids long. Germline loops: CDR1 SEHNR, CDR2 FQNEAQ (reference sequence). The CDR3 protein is CASSLRQSYTEAFF. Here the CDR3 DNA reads TGTGCCAGCAGCTTGAGACAGTCCTACACTGAAGCTTTCTTT.

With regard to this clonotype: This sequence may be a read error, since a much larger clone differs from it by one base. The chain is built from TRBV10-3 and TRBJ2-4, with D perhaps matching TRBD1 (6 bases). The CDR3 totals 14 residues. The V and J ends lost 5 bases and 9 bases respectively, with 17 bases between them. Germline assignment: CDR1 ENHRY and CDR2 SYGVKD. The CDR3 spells CAISNPGTLPIQYF. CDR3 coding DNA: TGTGCCATCAGTAATCCCGGGACACTTCCCATTCAGTACTTC.

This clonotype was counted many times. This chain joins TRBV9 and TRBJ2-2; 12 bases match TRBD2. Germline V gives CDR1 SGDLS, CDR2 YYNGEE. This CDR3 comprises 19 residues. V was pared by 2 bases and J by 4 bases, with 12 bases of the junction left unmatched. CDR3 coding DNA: TGTGCCAGCAGCGTCCTAGCGGGGGGGACGTGGGGTGCCACCGGGGAGCTGTTTTTT. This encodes CASSVLAGGTWGATGELFF.

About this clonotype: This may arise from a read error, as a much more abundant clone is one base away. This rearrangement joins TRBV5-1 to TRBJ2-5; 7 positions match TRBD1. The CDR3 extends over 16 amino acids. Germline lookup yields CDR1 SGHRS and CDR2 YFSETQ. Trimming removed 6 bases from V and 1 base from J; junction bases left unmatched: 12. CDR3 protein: CASIHRDRGTQETQYF. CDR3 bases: TGCGCCAGCATCCACAGGGACAGAGGGACCCAAGAGACCCAGTACTTC.

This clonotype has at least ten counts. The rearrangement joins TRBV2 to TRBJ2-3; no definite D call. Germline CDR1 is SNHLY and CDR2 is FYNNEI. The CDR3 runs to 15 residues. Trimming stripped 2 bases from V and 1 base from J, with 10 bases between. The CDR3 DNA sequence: TGTGCCAGCAGTGAAAGGGCCCCACGCACAGATACGCAGTATTTT. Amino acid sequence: CASSERAPRTDTQYF.

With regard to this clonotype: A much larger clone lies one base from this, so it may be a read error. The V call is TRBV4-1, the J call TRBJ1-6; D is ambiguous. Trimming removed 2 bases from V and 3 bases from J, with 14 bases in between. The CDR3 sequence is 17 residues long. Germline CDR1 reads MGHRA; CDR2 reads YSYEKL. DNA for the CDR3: TGCGCCAGCAGCCAAACGAGCCAGTATGACTATAATTCACCCCTCCACTTT. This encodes CASSQTSQYDYNSPLHF.

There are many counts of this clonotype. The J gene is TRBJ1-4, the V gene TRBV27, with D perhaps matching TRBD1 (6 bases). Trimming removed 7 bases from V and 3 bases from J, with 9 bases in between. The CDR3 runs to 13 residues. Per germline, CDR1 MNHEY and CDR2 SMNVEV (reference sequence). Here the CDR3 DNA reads TGTGCCAGCACCCGACAGGCTAATGAAAAACTGTTTTTT. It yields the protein CASTRQANEKLFF.

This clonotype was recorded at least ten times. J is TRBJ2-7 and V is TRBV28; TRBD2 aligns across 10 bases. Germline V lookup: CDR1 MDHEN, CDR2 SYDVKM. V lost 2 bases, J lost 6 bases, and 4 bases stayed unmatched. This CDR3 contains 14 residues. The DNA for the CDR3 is TGTGCCAGCAGTTTACCAGCGGGAGGGCGCGAGCAGTACTTC. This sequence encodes CASSLPAGGREQYF.

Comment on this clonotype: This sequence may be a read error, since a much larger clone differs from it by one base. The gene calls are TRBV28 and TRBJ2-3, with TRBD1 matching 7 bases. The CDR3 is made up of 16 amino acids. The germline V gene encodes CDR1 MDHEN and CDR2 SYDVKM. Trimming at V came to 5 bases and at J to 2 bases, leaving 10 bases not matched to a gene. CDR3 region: CASSPDRVSLTDTQYF. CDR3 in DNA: TGTGCCAGCAGTCCCGACAGGGTCTCCCTCACAGATACGCAGTATTTT.

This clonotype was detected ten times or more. The CDR3 protein is CVPRPGQGPYEQYF. The DNA for the CDR3 is TGTGTCCCTCGGCCGGGACAGGGGCCCTACGAGCAGTACTTC. The chain has TRBV6-5 and TRBJ2-7; 10 bases are a match to TRBD1. Germline lookup yields CDR1 MNHEY and CDR2 SVGAGI. This CDR3 is built from 14 residues.

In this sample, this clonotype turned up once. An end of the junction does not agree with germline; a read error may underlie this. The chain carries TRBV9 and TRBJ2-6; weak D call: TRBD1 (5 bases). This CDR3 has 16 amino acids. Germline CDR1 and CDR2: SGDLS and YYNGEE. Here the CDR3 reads CASSVAHISGAPVLPF. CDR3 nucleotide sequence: TGTGCCAGCAGCGTAGCTCATATTTCTGGGGCCCCCGTCCTGCCTTTC. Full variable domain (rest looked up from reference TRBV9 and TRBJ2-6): DSGVTQTPKHLITATGQRVTLRCSPRSGDLSVYWYQQSLDQGLQFLIQYYNGEERAKGNILERFSAQQFPDLHSELNLSSLELGDSALYFCASSVAHISGAPVLPFGAGSRLTVL.